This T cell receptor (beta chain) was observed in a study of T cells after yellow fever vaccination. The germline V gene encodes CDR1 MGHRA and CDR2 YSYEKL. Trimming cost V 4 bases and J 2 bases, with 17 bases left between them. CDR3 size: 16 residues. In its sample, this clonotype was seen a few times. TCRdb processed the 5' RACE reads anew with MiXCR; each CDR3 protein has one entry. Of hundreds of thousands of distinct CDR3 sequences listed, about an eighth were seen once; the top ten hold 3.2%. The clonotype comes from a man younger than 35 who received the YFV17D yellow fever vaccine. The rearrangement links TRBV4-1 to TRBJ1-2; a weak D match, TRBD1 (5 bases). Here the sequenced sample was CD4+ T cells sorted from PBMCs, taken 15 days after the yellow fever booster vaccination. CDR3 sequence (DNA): TGCGCCAGCAGCCGCCCATTAGGAGGGGCGAACTATGGCTACACCTTC. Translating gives CASSRPLGGANYGYTF.